The 22 T cell receptor beta chains below were found in one sample sequenced in a study of regulatory T cells in long-lasting Graves disease. The time point here: newly diagnosed GD, antithyroid drugs for less than 3 months. Extracted PBMC RNA gave rise to the TCR library. In building TCR beta libraries, iRepertoire HTBI primers were used together with Arm-PCR of CDR3 regions. Each CDR3 protein is one row after TCRdb ran MiXCR on the multiplex PCR reads. The sample lists 320,000 or so distinct CDR3 sequences; 18% were seen once. The sequencing used peripheral blood mononuclear cells (PBMCs), collected at new diagnosis, from a patient treated with antithyroid drugs. These TCRs come from a female donor with Graves disease.

J is TRBJ2-5 and V is TRBV20-1, with 11 bases aligning to TRBD2. CDR3 length equals 16 residues. Trimming at V came to 2 bases and at J to 4 bases, leaving 9 bases not matched to a gene. Germline V gene sequence: CDR1 DFQATT, CDR2 SNEGSKA (reference sequence). The CDR3 loop is CSARLTSGSSVETQYF. CDR3 DNA sequence: TGCAGTGCTAGATTAACTAGCGGGAGCTCGGTAGAGACCCAGTACTTC.

The J gene is TRBJ2-7, the V gene TRBV7-6; the match to TRBD2 covers 8 bases. Germline values: CDR1 SGHVS, CDR2 FNYEAQ. The CDR3 loop spans 15 amino acids. The V and J ends lost 4 bases and 4 bases, in that order; junction bases with no gene match: 9. CDR3 coding DNA: TGTGCCAGCAGCTCTCTACCGGGACTAGAGTACGAGCAGTACTTC. This encodes CASSSLPGLEYEQYF.

The sample holds a few counts of this clonotype. This chain uses TRBV28 with TRBJ2-1, with 16 bases aligning to TRBD2. CDR3 length: 16 amino acids. Looked up from germline, CDR1 is MDHEN and CDR2 is SYDVKM. The trim removed 5 bases at V and 7 bases at J, leaving 5 bases unmatched. The CDR3 loop is CASSPGLAGGYNEQFF. In DNA form, the CDR3 reads TGTGCCAGCAGTCCGGGACTAGCGGGAGGGTATAATGAGCAGTTCTTC. The variable domain in full, completed from reference TRBV28 and TRBJ2-1, reads DVKVTQSSRYLVKRTGEKVFLECVQDMDHENMFWYRQDPGLGLRLIYFSYDVKMKEKGDIPEGYSVSREKKERFSLILESASTNQTSMYLCASSPGLAGGYNEQFFGPGTRLTVL.

J is TRBJ2-1 and V is TRBV12-3 or TRBV12-4, with 13 bases matching TRBD2. With V trimmed by 5 bases and J by 4 bases, 5 bases remained unmatched. The CDR3 has 16 residues. CDR3 loop: CASSHPGLAGYNEQFF. Written as DNA, the CDR3 is TGTGCCAGCAGTCATCCGGGACTAGCGGGATACAATGAGCAGTTCTTC.

The V call is TRBV28, the J call TRBJ1-1, with a weak D call TRBD1 (5 bases). Germline V gene sequence: CDR1 MDHEN, CDR2 SYDVKM. V lost 7 bases to trimming and J lost 4 bases, with 19 bases between them. This CDR3 spans 15 amino acids. The CDR3 here is CASTIMAGRSTEAFF. In nucleotides, the CDR3 is TGTGCCAGCACCATAATGGCAGGGAGGAGCACTGAAGCTTTCTTT. Looking up the rest from reference TRBV28 and TRBJ1-1 gives the full variable domain: DVKVTQSSRYLVKRTGEKVFLECVQDMDHENMFWYRQDPGLGLRLIYFSYDVKMKEKGDIPEGYSVSREKKERFSLILESASTNQTSMYLCASTIMAGRSTEAFFGQGTRLTVV.

This clonotype was seen ten or more times. CDR3 in DNA: TGTGCCAGCTCACCCCGGGACAGCTCCTACGAGCAGTACTTC. Translation: CASSPRDSSYEQYF. The chain has TRBV18 and TRBJ2-7; 7 nucleotides line up with TRBD1. V dropped 3 bases and J dropped 0; count of bases not matched to a gene: 2. The length of the CDR3 is 14 residues. Germline assignment: CDR1 KGHSH and CDR2 LQKENI. Supplemented by reference TRBV18 and TRBJ2-7, the full variable domain reads NAGVMQNPRHLVRRRGQEARLRCSPMKGHSHVYWYRQLPEEGLKFMVYLQKENIIDESGMPKERFSAEFPKEGPSILRIQQVVRGDSAAYFCASSPRDSSYEQYFGPGTRLTVT.

This clonotype was seen at least ten times. This chain joins TRBV2 and TRBJ1-2, with D possibly matching TRBD1 (6 bases). The V gene's germline CDR1 is SNHLY and CDR2 FYNNEI. Trimming shortened V by 6 bases and J by 8 bases, and 16 bases separated the two germline ends. CDR3 length: 13 amino acids. Written as DNA, the CDR3 is TGTGCCAGCAGGGACAGTTTCCAGGGCGGCTACACCTTC. It translates to CASRDSFQGGYTF.

The chain links TRBV29-1 to TRBJ2-1, with 7 bases that match TRBD2. J lost 2 bases, V lost 2 bases, and 18 bases had no gene match. Germline V lookup: CDR1 SQVTM, CDR2 ANQGSEA. This CDR3 is 19 amino acids long. This CDR3 reads CSVENTVDTAGAPYNEQFF. CDR3 in DNA: TGCAGCGTTGAAAACACTGTAGATACGGCGGGAGCCCCCTACAATGAGCAGTTCTTC.

The chain has TRBV7-9 and TRBJ1-2, with D perhaps matching TRBD1 (5 bases). The CDR3 length is 15 residues. Germline values: CDR1 SEHNR, CDR2 FQNEAQ (reference sequence). Trimming cost V 5 bases and J 5 bases, with 18 bases left between them. CDR3 nucleotide sequence: TGTGCCAGCAGCCGTCTCCGGGCTGAGGGGTATGGCTACACCTTC. Translated, it gives CASSRLRAEGYGYTF.

This clonotype appeared many times. V gene TRBV11-3 combines with J gene TRBJ2-1; D may be TRBD1 or TRBD2 (5 bases each). This CDR3 spans 13 amino acids. The germline gives CDR1 SGHNT, CDR2 YENEEA. Trimming took 6 bases from V and 10 from J, leaving 16 bases between them. The CDR3 loop reads CASSSASEGEQFF. As DNA, the CDR3 is TGTGCCAGCAGTTCGGCCTCCGAGGGGGAGCAGTTCTTC.

This clonotype was seen ten or more times. The gene calls are TRBV11-3 and TRBJ2-7; 11 bases fit TRBD1. Per germline, CDR1 SGHNT and CDR2 YENEEA. V shed 5 bases, J shed 2 bases, and the junction held 5 bases outside the gene matches. The CDR3 loop spans 15 amino acids. The CDR3 DNA is TGTGCCAGCAGCAAAGGACAGGGGGCAACCTACGAGCAGTACTTC. Translated, it gives CASSKGQGATYEQYF.

The chain uses TRBV6-1 and TRBJ2-7; the match to TRBD1 covers 7 bases. This CDR3 spans 16 amino acids. Germline values: CDR1 MNHNS, CDR2 SASEGT. V lost 0 bases and J lost 0; bases outside the gene matches: 5. CDR3: CASSEARTGLSYEQYF. DNA of the CDR3: TGTGCCAGCAGTGAAGCCCGGACAGGACTCTCCTACGAGCAGTACTTC.

This clonotype was found many times. The V gene is TRBV20-1, the J gene TRBJ2-2; D uncertain. V lost 3 bases and J 5 bases, leaving 7 bases between the germline ends. Germline V gives CDR1 DFQATT, CDR2 SNEGSKA (reference sequence). This CDR3 is 12 amino acids long. CDR3 loop: CSASTKTGELFF. CDR3 DNA: TGCAGTGCTAGTACCAAAACCGGGGAGCTGTTTTTT.

This clonotype was counted ten times or more. V and J are TRBV12-3 or TRBV12-4 and TRBJ2-7, with TRBD2 identical over 9 bases. The CDR3 contains 14 residues. V was clipped by 5 bases and J by 7 bases; unmatched bases: 9. The CDR3 region has the DNA TGTGCCAGCAGTCCGGGCGGGGGGGCGAGTGAGCAGTACTTC. This codes for CASSPGGGASEQYF.

Ten or more counts support this clonotype. J is TRBJ2-3 and V is TRBV5-1; 14 nucleotides align to TRBD2. The trim removed 3 bases at V and 3 bases at J, leaving 3 bases unmatched. In germline, CDR1 is SGHRS, CDR2 YFSETQ. The CDR3 has 16 residues. The CDR3 loop reads CASSSGLAGGTDTQYF. The CDR3 DNA is TGCGCCAGCAGCTCCGGACTAGCGGGAGGTACAGATACGCAGTATTTT.

This clonotype was detected ten times or more. The chain employs TRBV2 and TRBJ2-7, with 9 bases aligning to TRBD1. Per germline, CDR1 SNHLY and CDR2 FYNNEI. V shed 6 bases and J 9 bases; nucleotides not matched to a gene: 9. The CDR3 sequence is 13 residues long. CDR3 in amino acids: CASRTGTGSLQYF. The DNA for the CDR3 is TGTGCCAGCAGGACCGGGACAGGGTCTTTGCAGTACTTC.

This clonotype has more than one count but fewer than ten. V usage is TRBV5-1 and J usage is TRBJ1-5; 10 positions agree with TRBD1. CDR1 SGHRS and CDR2 YFSETQ come from the germline V gene. With 3 bases clipped from V and 4 bases from J, the junction kept 4 bases outside the gene matches. The CDR3 loop spans 15 amino acids. Here the CDR3 DNA reads TGCGCCAGCAGCTCCGGACAGGGGGTTAATCAGCCCCAGCATTTT. This sequence encodes CASSSGQGVNQPQHF.

This clonotype appeared many times. The rearrangement uses TRBV28 and TRBJ1-1; 7 bases line up with TRBD1. With 6 bases clipped from V and 1 base from J, the junction kept 5 bases outside the gene matches. The CDR3 has 14 residues. Germline V gene lookup returns CDR1 MDHEN and CDR2 SYDVKM. The CDR3 here is CASSLTGKNTEAFF. The DNA for the CDR3 is TGTGCCAGCAGCCTGACAGGGAAGAACACTGAAGCTTTCTTT.

This clonotype has ten or more counts. J is TRBJ1-2 and V is TRBV18; maybe TRBD1 (5 bases). Trimming stripped 1 base from V and 1 base from J, with 7 bases between. The CDR3 covers 14 residues. CDR1 is KGHSH, CDR2 LQKENI, per germline. The DNA of the CDR3 is TGTGCCAGCTCACCACGGGACCTTAACTATGGCTACACCTTC. This encodes CASSPRDLNYGYTF.

The J gene is TRBJ2-3, the V gene TRBV11-3; perhaps TRBD2 as D (7 bases). Germline assignment: CDR1 SGHNT and CDR2 YENEEA. This CDR3 is built from 15 residues. V dropped 1 base and J dropped 4 bases, with 12 bases sitting between them. The CDR3 loop is CASSLGRGRADTQYF. The CDR3 DNA reads TGTGCCAGCAGCTTAGGGCGGGGGCGAGCAGATACGCAGTATTTT.

In this sample, this clonotype turned up a few times. The chain carries TRBV2 and TRBJ2-5; 9 bases fit TRBD2. This CDR3 contains 18 residues. The germline V gene has CDR1 SNHLY and CDR2 FYNNEI. Losses at the gene ends were 6 bases for V and 1 base for J; bases not matched to a gene: 15. CDR3 loop: CASRGGASGNKFQETQYF. CDR3 nucleotide sequence: TGTGCCAGCAGAGGGGGGGCTAGCGGGAATAAATTCCAAGAGACCCAGTACTTC.

There are many counts of this clonotype. The chain combines TRBV28 with TRBJ2-7; D uncertain. Trimming removed 1 base from V and 5 bases from J, with 15 bases in between. The CDR3 consists of 15 residues. Germline-derived CDR1 and CDR2 are MDHEN and SYDVKM. CDR3 residues: CASSLSQARGHEQYF. CDR3 coding DNA: TGTGCCAGCAGTTTATCGCAGGCCCGAGGCCACGAGCAGTACTTC.